This note documents a single T cell receptor beta chain sequence. This record belongs to a study of blood T cell repertoires in COVID-19. Researchers sorted participants into cohorts using their self-reported clinical history. A COVID-19 case was met by exposed participants within 2 weeks before study entry. Under the authors' procedure: The assay estimated nucleated cells by amplifying reference gene primers. Generated by immunoSEQ multiplex PCR, the TCRdb table keeps only in-frame clones and is missing some. The V and J calls and clone size come from that table; D and trimming were worked out from the DNA. Here the sample spans approximately 190,000 clones, around 83% being singletons. This CDR3 is 16 amino acids long. Unmatched junction bases numbered 8, after V lost 4 bases and J lost 3 bases. Germline lookup yields CDR1 MNHEY and CDR2 SMNVEV (reference sequence).

Source material: PBMCs or T cells enriched from blood (not recorded which). This TCR derives from a woman in her 30s who had been exposed to COVID-19. V gene TRBV27 combines with J gene TRBJ1-4; 7 nucleotides agree with TRBD1. The CDR3 DNA is TGTGCCAGCAGTTCTGTGACCGGGACAGCTAATGAAAAACTGTTTTTT. Its translation is CASSSVTGTANEKLFF.